This TCR beta chain was recovered during a study of blood T cells in healthy people across ages. This CDR3 comprises 14 residues. With 5 bases removed from V and 2 bases from J, the gap between germline ends came to 10 bases. Looked up from germline, CDR1 is SGHRS and CDR2 is YFSETQ. Findings of the study overall: A conclusive naive versus antigen-experienced comparison was prevented by the unsorted PBMCs.

PBMCs numbering at least 6 million were isolated per sample. In the case of this clonotype: Its target is unknown.

A second PCR, run for about 7 to 12 cycles, used a sample-barcoded 5' primer plus a J-beta primer mix. Unique molecular identifiers of 12 random nucleotides labeled each cDNA. TCRdb reprocessed the 5' RACE reads with MiXCR, giving one entry per CDR3 protein. The sample consists of nearly 800,000 distinct CDR3 sequences, approximately 25% of them appearing once. The same data also went into a second study, on T cells of mothers and their children. As reported in that work: Barcodes and 2-4 random nucleotides were added by M1S in the second PCR.

Material for sequencing was blood. The chain employs TRBV5-1 and TRBJ2-2; tentatively, D is TRBD1 (5 bases). This TCR derives from a boy between 5 and 17 years old in good health. The CDR3 nucleotides are TGCGCCAGCAGTGAAGGGGTTAACACCGGGGAGCTGTTTTTT. Encoded protein: CASSEGVNTGELFF.